The 29 T cell receptor beta chains reported below all come from one sample, sequenced in a study of CD8 T cells in ankylosing spondylitis. Study-level findings and limits: Eight or nine highly homologous variants made up a TCR beta motif that seemed to typify ankylosing spondylitis blood.

Their specific antigens are unknown. One entry per CDR3 protein, called by TCRdb with MiXCR from the 5' RACE reads. The sample carries over 450,000 distinct CDR3 sequences, about 12% recorded once. The sample taken for sequencing was blood, either unsorted or a sorted T cell fraction (not recorded which). The receptors here all came from a male donor with ankylosing spondylitis.

The sample holds many counts of this clonotype. This chain uses TRBV15 with TRBJ2-5; D not resolved. Trimming took 3 bases from V and 4 from J, leaving 3 bases between them. Germline CDR1 is LNHNV and CDR2 is YYDKDF (reference sequence). The CDR3 spans 11 residues. DNA for the CDR3: TGTGCCACCAGCAGTCGAGAGACCCAGTACTTC. Translation gives CATSSRETQYF. The full variable domain, in which reference TRBV15 and TRBJ2-5 provide the parts outside the CDR3, is DAMVIQNPRYQVTQFGKPVTLSCSQTLNHNVMYWYQQKSSQAPKLLFHYYDKDFNNEADTPDNFQSRRPNTSFCFLDIRSPGLGDTAMYLCATSSRETQYFGPGTRLLVL.

This clonotype was counted a few times. The chain uses TRBV20-1 and TRBJ2-6, with unresolved D. The V end lost 3 bases, the J end lost 6 bases, and 18 bases lay between the germline ends. Germline CDR1 DFQATT, CDR2 SNEGSKA (reference sequence). This CDR3 spans 16 amino acids. In nucleotides, the CDR3 is TGCAGTGCTAGGGGCCTCCGGCAGCCGCTGGCCAACGTCCTGACTTTC. This encodes CSARGLRQPLANVLTF.

This clonotype showed up just a few times. The chain uses TRBV2 and TRBJ1-2; no firm D call. The CDR3 consists of 14 residues. Germline lookup yields CDR1 SNHLY and CDR2 FYNNEI. Trimming removed 6 bases from V and 2 bases from J, with 13 bases in between. CDR3 amino acids: CASRDWRENYGYTF. The CDR3 DNA sequence: TGTGCCAGCAGAGACTGGAGAGAGAACTATGGCTACACCTTC.

This clonotype was counted a few times. The rearrangement uses TRBV7-2 and TRBJ2-7; 7 positions agree with TRBD2. CDR1 and CDR2 from the germline V gene are SGHTA and FQGNSA. This CDR3 comprises 15 residues. The junction had 3 bases not matched to a gene; V was cut back by 0 bases and J by 1 base. CDR3 residues: CASSLAGGPSYEQYV. The CDR3 DNA reads as TGTGCCAGCAGCTTAGCGGGAGGGCCTTCCTACGAGCAGTACGTC.

This clonotype was recorded at least ten times. This chain joins TRBV27 and TRBJ1-5, with 9 bases aligning to TRBD1. Unmatched junction bases numbered 9, after V lost 6 bases and J lost 3 bases. The CDR3 is made up of 16 amino acids. Germline V gene data show CDR1 as MNHEY and CDR2 as SMNVEV (reference sequence). DNA for the CDR3: TGTGCCAGCAGCACCCAGACAGGGGGAATCAATCAGCCCCAGCATTTT. This gives the protein CASSTQTGGINQPQHF.

The rearrangement joins TRBV7-8 to TRBJ2-7, with D perhaps matching TRBD1 (5 bases). V was cut by 1 base and J by 3 bases, with 7 bases left in between. Per the germline V gene, CDR1 is SGHVS and CDR2 is FQNEAQ. This CDR3 has 13 residues. The CDR3 loop reads CASSLGQNYEQYV. CDR3 sequence (DNA): TGTGCCAGCAGCTTAGGACAGAACTACGAGCAGTACGTC.

This clonotype was observed a few times. The rearrangement joins TRBV5-6 to TRBJ2-1, with no clear D. From germline, CDR1 is SGHDT and CDR2 YYEEEE. Between the trimmed V and J ends, which lost 4 bases and 4 bases, there was a span of 18 bases. This CDR3 comprises 16 residues. The CDR3 reads CASSPLSPARYNEQFF. Written as DNA, the CDR3 is TGTGCCAGCAGCCCCTTGTCCCCCGCACGATACAATGAGCAGTTCTTC.

V and J are TRBV3-1 and TRBJ2-2, with 9 positions matching TRBD2. This CDR3 has 16 amino acids. Germline V gene lookup returns CDR1 LGHDT and CDR2 YNNKEL (reference sequence). Germline trimming cut 0 bases from V and 7 bases from J; bases unmatched to any gene: 6. The CDR3 DNA follows: TGTGCCAGCAGCCAAGATGCTAGCGGGGCCCACGGGGAGCTGTTTTTT. It specifies CASSQDASGAHGELFF.

As concerns this clonotype: One junction end disagrees with the germline gene, perhaps due to a read error. The chain employs TRBV20-1 and TRBJ1-6, with 12 nucleotides matching TRBD1. Looked up from germline, CDR1 is DFQATT and CDR2 is SNEGSKA (reference sequence). CDR3 length equals 14 residues. This CDR3 reads CSASGQGAKSPPCF. Written as DNA, the CDR3 is TGCAGTGCATCGGGACAGGGGGCCAAGTCCCCCCCTTGCTTT.

This clonotype was picked up many times. The V and J genes are TRBV5-4 and TRBJ2-1, with a weak D call TRBD1 (6 bases). The CDR3 covers 16 residues. V shed 3 bases and J shed 0 bases, with 13 bases lying between them. The germline gives CDR1 SGHNT, CDR2 YYREEE (reference sequence). As DNA, the CDR3 is TGTGCCAGCAGCTCCGCACAGGGAACCTCCTACAATGAGCAGTTCTTC. Residues: CASSSAQGTSYNEQFF. Variable domain in full (rest from reference TRBV5-4 and TRBJ2-1): ETGVTQSPTHLIKTRGQQVTLRCSSQSGHNTVSWYQQALGQGPQFIFQYYREEENGRGNFPPRFSGLQFPNYSSELNVNALELDDSALYLCASSSAQGTSYNEQFFGPGTRLTVL.

The chain recombines TRBV7-8 with TRBJ1-2; possible D gene TRBD1, 5 bases. CDR1 SGHVS and CDR2 FQNEAQ come from the germline V gene. V gave up 0 bases and J gave up 4 bases, with 12 bases separating them. The CDR3 is 15 residues long. CDR3 sequence: CASSLATDSLYGYTF. DNA of the CDR3: TGTGCCAGCAGCTTAGCGACCGACAGCCTCTATGGCTACACCTTC.

This clonotype came up many times. The chain has TRBV12-3 or TRBV12-4 and TRBJ2-1, with D possibly matching TRBD1 (7 bases). The CDR3 length is 14 residues. V was shortened by 4 bases and J by 3 bases, with 10 bases between the two germline ends. This chain's CDR3 is CASSYRGGYNEQFF. The CDR3 DNA reads TGTGCCAGCAGTTACAGGGGAGGCTACAATGAGCAGTTCTTC.

This chain joins TRBV11-2 and TRBJ2-1; 10 bases line up with TRBD2. This CDR3 has 16 residues. Germline loops: CDR1 SGHAT, CDR2 FQNNGV. J gave up 10 bases and V 1 base, and 10 bases lay outside the gene matches. CDR3 region: CASSLARLAGVREQFF. In DNA, the CDR3 is TGTGCCAGCAGCTTAGCGCGGCTAGCGGGAGTCCGGGAGCAGTTCTTC.

The sample holds a few counts of this clonotype. The V gene is TRBV5-1, the J gene TRBJ1-4, with 12 bases matching TRBD1. Germline CDR1 and CDR2: SGHRS and YFSETQ. This CDR3 is 15 amino acids long. Losses at the gene ends were 2 bases for V and 8 bases for J; bases not matched to a gene: 4. The chain's CDR3 is CASSFTGTGGEKLFF. The CDR3 bases are TGCGCCAGCAGCTTCACCGGGACAGGGGGCGAAAAACTGTTTTTT.

The chain carries TRBV30 and TRBJ2-5; D is unresolved. Germline V gives CDR1 GTSNPN, CDR2 SVGIG (reference sequence). CDR3 size: 11 residues. V shed 1 base and J shed 4 bases, with 4 bases lying between them. The CDR3 nucleotides read TGTGCCTGGAGTGAGGGAGAGACCCAGTACTTC. This encodes CAWSEGETQYF.

The J gene is TRBJ2-1, the V gene TRBV24-1, with 14 bases lining up with TRBD2. Trimming at V came to 5 bases and at J to 4 bases, leaving 6 bases not matched to a gene. CDR1 KGHDR and CDR2 SFDVKD come from the germline V gene. The CDR3 sequence is 17 residues long. CDR3 sequence (DNA): TGTGCCACCAGTGGGAGACTAGCGGGAGGGATATACAATGAGCAGTTCTTC. It codes for CATSGRLAGGIYNEQFF.

The rearrangement links TRBV30 to TRBJ1-1; the D is unclear. Germline V lookup: CDR1 GTSNPN, CDR2 SVGIG (reference sequence). The CDR3 runs to 11 residues. The V and J ends lost 4 bases and 5 bases respectively, with 8 bases between them. CDR3 sequence: CAWTRATEAFF. CDR3 in DNA: TGTGCCTGGACTCGGGCAACTGAAGCTTTCTTT.

The chain employs TRBV20-1 and TRBJ1-1; 8 nucleotides agree with TRBD1. Trimming cost V 6 bases and J 4 bases; bases outside gene matches: 4. The CDR3 is 12 residues long. The germline V gene encodes CDR1 DFQATT and CDR2 SNEGSKA (reference sequence). This chain's CDR3 is CSASTGATEAFF. The CDR3 DNA reads as TGCAGTGCCTCGACAGGGGCCACTGAAGCTTTCTTT.

This clonotype has a count of ten or more. The chain is built from TRBV12-3 or TRBV12-4 and TRBJ1-2; TRBD1 matches at 7 bases. The CDR3 extends over 15 amino acids. V gave up 5 bases and J gave up 5 bases; unmatched junction bases: 11. CDR3 protein: CASSRFGQDQYGYTF. The CDR3 DNA reads as TGTGCCAGCAGTCGCTTCGGACAGGACCAATATGGCTACACCTTC.

This chain uses TRBV27 with TRBJ2-7; 7 bases map to TRBD2. CDR3 length: 17 residues. Germline V gives CDR1 MNHEY, CDR2 SMNVEV (reference sequence). J gave up 3 bases and V 3 bases, and 14 bases lay outside the gene matches. DNA for the CDR3: TGTGCCAGCAGTTTTCAACACCCCGGACTAGGTAGCTACGAGCAGTACTTC. The encoded protein is CASSFQHPGLGSYEQYF.

V is TRBV6-1 and J is TRBJ1-1; no firm D call. Per germline, CDR1 MNHNS and CDR2 SASEGT. CDR3 length: 16 residues. Trimming pared 0 bases from V and 1 base from J, leaving 12 bases between. CDR3 sequence: CASSEALPGTNTEAFF. In DNA form, the CDR3 reads TGTGCCAGCAGTGAAGCCCTACCGGGTACGAACACTGAAGCTTTCTTT.

The chain uses TRBV4-2 and TRBJ2-5; D perhaps matches TRBD2 (6 bases). The germline gives CDR1 LGHNA, CDR2 YNFKEQ. This CDR3 is 16 amino acids long. Trimming removed 2 bases at V and 5 bases at J, with 18 bases between. CDR3 DNA: TGTGCCAGCAGCCAACACCCCCGGGAGAGGTCTGAGACCCAGTACTTC. Its protein is CASSQHPRERSETQYF.

This clonotype appeared many times. A junction boundary mismatches the germline segment, possibly from a read error. The chain carries TRBV7-9 and TRBJ1-1, with D hard to call. Germline lookup yields CDR1 SEHNR and CDR2 FQNEAQ (reference sequence). This CDR3 spans 12 amino acids. The CDR3 here is CASSTSRGREIF. As DNA, the CDR3 is TGTGCCAGCAGCACCAGCCGCGGACGGGAAATCTTT.

The chain combines TRBV6-1 with TRBJ2-2; 8 nucleotides align to TRBD1. Trimming at V came to 6 bases and at J to 2 bases, leaving 8 bases not matched to a gene. Per germline, CDR1 MNHNS and CDR2 SASEGT. The CDR3 has 16 amino acids. CDR3 protein: CASSPPGQENTGELFF. CDR3 nucleotide sequence: TGTGCCAGCAGCCCTCCGGGACAGGAAAACACCGGGGAGCTGTTTTTT.

This clonotype was seen a few times. V and J are TRBV6-2 or TRBV6-3 and TRBJ2-4; weak D call: TRBD2 (5 bases). The CDR3 covers 16 residues. Trimming shortened V by 6 bases and J by 0 bases, and 15 bases separated the two germline ends. Germline CDR1 is MNHEY and CDR2 is SVGEGT. CDR3 DNA: TGTGCCAGCAGCCACGGGGAGCAGCTAGCCAAAAACATTCAGTACTTC. Its translation: CASSHGEQLAKNIQYF.

This chain links TRBV7-2 with TRBJ1-2; D remains unclear. Trimming stripped 6 bases from V and 4 bases from J, with 12 bases between. Germline-derived CDR1 and CDR2 are SGHTA and FQGNSA. The CDR3 spans 13 residues. The chain's CDR3 is CASRTTQPYGYTF. The CDR3 DNA follows: TGTGCCAGCAGGACCACCCAGCCCTATGGCTACACCTTC. The full variable domain, in which reference TRBV7-2 and TRBJ1-2 provide the parts outside the CDR3, is GAGVSQSPSNKVTEKGKDVELRCDPISGHTALYWYRQSLGQGLEFLIYFQGNSAPDKSGLPSDRFSAERTGGSVSTLTIQRTQQEDSAVYLCASRTTQPYGYTFGSGTRLTVV.

The table lists this clonotype with a few counts. The V call is TRBV24-1, the J call TRBJ2-2, with 9 bases fitting TRBD1. V lost 1 base and J lost 6; bases outside the gene matches: 8. Looked up from germline, CDR1 is KGHDR and CDR2 is SFDVKD. This CDR3 has 17 residues. The CDR3 DNA is TGTGCCACCAGTGATTTACCAACAGGGGGCTCTTCCGGGGAGCTGTTTTTT. Translating gives CATSDLPTGGSSGELFF.

This clonotype was observed a few times. This sequence joins TRBV7-9 and TRBJ1-3, with a tentative D call TRBD1 (5 bases). Germline-derived CDR1 and CDR2 are SEHNR and FQNEAQ (reference sequence). This CDR3 has 16 amino acids. V was shortened by 5 bases and J by 2 bases, with 16 bases between the two germline ends. This chain's CDR3 is CASSPKGREAGNTIYF. CDR3 in DNA: TGTGCCAGCAGCCCGAAGGGCAGGGAGGCTGGAAACACCATATATTTT.

This clonotype turned up a few times. The rearrangement joins TRBV27 to TRBJ2-1; 8 bases agree with TRBD1. The CDR3 runs 13 residues. Unmatched junction bases numbered 5, after V lost 6 bases and J lost 7 bases. Germline V gives CDR1 MNHEY, CDR2 SMNVEV (reference sequence). DNA of the CDR3: TGTGCCAGCAGCACGACAGGGGTGAATGAGCAGTTCTTC. Protein: CASSTTGVNEQFF.